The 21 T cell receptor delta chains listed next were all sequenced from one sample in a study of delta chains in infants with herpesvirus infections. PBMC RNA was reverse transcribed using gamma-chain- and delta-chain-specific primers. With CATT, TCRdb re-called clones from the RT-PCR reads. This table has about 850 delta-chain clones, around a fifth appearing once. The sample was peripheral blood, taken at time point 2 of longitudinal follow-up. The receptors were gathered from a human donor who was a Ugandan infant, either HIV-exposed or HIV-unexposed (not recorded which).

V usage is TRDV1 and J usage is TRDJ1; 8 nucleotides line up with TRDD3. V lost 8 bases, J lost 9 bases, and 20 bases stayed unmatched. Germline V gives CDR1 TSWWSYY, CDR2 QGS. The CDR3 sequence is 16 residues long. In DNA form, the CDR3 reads TGTGCTCTTAGCCCTTTTACGTCAAGGGGGATAATGGAACTCATCTTT. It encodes CALSPFTSRGIMELIF.

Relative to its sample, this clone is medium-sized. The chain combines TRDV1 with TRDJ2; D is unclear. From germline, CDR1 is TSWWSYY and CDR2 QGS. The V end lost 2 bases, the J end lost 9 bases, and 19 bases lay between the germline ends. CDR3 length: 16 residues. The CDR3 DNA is TGTGCTCTTGGGGAAATCCCCAACTCCCTAACAACACAACTCTTCTTT. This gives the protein CALGEIPNSLTTQLFF.

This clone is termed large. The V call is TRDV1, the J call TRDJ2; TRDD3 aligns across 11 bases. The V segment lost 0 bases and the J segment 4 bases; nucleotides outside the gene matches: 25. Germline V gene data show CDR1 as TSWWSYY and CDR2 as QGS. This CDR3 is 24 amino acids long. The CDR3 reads CALGELNLSLFWGIPHFATAQLFF. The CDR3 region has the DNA TGTGCTCTTGGGGAACTTAATCTTTCCCTCTTCTGGGGGATACCTCACTTTGCGACAGCACAACTCTTCTTT.

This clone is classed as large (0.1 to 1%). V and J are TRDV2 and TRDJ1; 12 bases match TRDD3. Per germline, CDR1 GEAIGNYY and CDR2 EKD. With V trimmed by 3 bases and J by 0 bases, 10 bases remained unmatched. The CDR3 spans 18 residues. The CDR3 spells CACDALAGGYDDTDKLIF. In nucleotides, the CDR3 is TGTGCCTGTGACGCCCTAGCTGGGGGATACGACGACACCGATAAACTCATCTTT.

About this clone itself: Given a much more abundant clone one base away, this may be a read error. CDR3 coding DNA: TGTGCCTGTGACACCGCTCGGGAAAAACTGGGGGAAGAGGCCCCCTGGGACACCCGACAGATGTTTTTC. Amino acid sequence: CACDTAREKLGEEAPWDTRQMFF. The chain combines TRDV2 with TRDJ3; TRDD3 aligns across 9 bases. V dropped 0 bases and J dropped 2; count of bases not matched to a gene: 19. Germline loops: CDR1 GEAIGNYY, CDR2 EKD. The CDR3 covers 23 residues.

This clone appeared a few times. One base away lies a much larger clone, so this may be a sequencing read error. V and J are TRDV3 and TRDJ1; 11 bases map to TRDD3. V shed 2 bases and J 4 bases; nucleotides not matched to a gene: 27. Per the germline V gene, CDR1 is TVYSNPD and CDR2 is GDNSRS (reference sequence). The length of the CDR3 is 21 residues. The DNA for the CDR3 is TGTGCCTTTGTCCCCCTCTTCCTACGTGTGGCTGGGGGATACTTTAGCGATAAACTCATCTTT. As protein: CAFVPLFLRVAGGYFSDKLIF. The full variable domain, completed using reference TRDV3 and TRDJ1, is CDKVTQSSPDQTVASGSEVVLLCTYDTVYSNPDLFWYRIRPDYSFQFVFYGDNSRSEGADFTQGRFSVKHILTQKAFHLVISPVRTEDSATYYCAFVPLFLRVAGGYFSDKLIFGKGTRVTVEP.

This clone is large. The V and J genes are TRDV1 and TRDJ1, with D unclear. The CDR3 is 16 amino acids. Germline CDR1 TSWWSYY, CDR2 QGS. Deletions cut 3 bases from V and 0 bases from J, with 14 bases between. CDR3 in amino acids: CALGDPRPSHTDKLIF. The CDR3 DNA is TGTGCTCTTGGGGACCCTCGGCCCTCTCACACCGATAAACTCATCTTT.

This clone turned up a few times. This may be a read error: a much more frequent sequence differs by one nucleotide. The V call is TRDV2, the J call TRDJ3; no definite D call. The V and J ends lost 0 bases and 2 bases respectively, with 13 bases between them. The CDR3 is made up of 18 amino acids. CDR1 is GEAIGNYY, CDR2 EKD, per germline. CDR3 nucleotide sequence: TGTGCCTGTGACACCGCCGCGTCTGGCACCTGGGACACCCGACAGATGTTTTTC. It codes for CACDTAASGTWDTRQMFF.

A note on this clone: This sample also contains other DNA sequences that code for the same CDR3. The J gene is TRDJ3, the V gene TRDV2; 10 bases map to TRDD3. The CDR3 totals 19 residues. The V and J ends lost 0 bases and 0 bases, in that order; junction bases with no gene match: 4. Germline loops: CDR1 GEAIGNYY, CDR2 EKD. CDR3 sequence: CACDTVLGDSSWDTRQMFF. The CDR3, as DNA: TGTGCCTGTGACACCGTCCTGGGGGATAGCTCCTGGGACACCCGACAGATGTTTTTC.

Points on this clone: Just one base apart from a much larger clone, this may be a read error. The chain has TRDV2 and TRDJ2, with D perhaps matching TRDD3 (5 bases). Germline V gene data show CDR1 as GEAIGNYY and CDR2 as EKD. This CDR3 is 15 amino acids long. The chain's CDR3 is CACDSLRDLTTQLFF. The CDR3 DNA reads TGTGCCTGTGACAGCCTGAGGGATTTGACAACACAACTCTTCTTT.

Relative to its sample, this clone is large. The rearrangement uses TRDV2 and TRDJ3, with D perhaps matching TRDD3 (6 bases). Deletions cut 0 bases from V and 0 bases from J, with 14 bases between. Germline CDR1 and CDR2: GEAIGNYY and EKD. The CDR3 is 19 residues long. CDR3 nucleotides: TGTGCCTGTGACACCATCGATGGGGGGAGCTCCTGGGACACCCGACAGATGTTTTTC. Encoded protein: CACDTIDGGSSWDTRQMFF.

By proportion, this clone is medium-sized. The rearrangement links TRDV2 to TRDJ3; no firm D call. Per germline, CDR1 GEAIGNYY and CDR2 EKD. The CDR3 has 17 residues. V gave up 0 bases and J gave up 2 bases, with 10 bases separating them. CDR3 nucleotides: TGTGCCTGTGACACCGTAGAAGCCACCTGGGACACCCGACAGATGTTTTTC. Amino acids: CACDTVEATWDTRQMFF.

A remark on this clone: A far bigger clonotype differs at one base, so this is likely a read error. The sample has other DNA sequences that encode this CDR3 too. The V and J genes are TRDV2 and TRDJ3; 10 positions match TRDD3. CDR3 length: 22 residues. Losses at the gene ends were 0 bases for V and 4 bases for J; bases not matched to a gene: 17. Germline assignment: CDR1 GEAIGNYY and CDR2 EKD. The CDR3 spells CACDTVRGDTPLSSWDTRQMFF. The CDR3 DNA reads TGTGCCTGTGACACCGTGAGGGGGGATACGCCCCTTAGCTCTTGGGACACCCGACAGATGTTTTTC.

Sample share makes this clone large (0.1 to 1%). CDR3 bases: TGTGCCTTTGTCCCCCTCTTCCTACGTGTGGCTGGGGGATACTTTATCGATAAACTCATCTTT. Translating it yields CAFVPLFLRVAGGYFIDKLIF. The chain joins TRDV3 to TRDJ1; 11 bases map to TRDD3. The junction had 27 bases not matched to a gene; V was cut back by 2 bases and J by 4 bases. This CDR3 is 21 amino acids long. Germline-derived CDR1 and CDR2 are TVYSNPD and GDNSRS (reference sequence).

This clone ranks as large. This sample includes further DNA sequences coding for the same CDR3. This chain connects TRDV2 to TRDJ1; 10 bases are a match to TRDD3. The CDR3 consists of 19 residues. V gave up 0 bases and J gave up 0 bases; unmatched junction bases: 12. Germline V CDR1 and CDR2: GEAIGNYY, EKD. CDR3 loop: CACDTVGTGGSPYTDKLIF. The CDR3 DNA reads TGTGCCTGTGACACCGTCGGGACTGGGGGATCCCCGTACACCGATAAACTCATCTTT.

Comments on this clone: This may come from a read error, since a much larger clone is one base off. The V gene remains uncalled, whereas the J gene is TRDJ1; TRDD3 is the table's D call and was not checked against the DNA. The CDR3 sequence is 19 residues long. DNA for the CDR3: TGTGCTCGTGGGGAAGGGCGTTTTTTGGAGGCCGCGTACACCGATAAACTCATCTTT. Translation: CARGEGRFLEAAYTDKLIF.

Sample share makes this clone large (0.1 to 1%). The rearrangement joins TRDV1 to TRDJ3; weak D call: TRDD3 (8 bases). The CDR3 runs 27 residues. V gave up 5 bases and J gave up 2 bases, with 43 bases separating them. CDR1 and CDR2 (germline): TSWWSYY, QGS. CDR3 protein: CALGPRSRDSYRCGGGSWTWDTRQMFF. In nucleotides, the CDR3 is TGTGCTCTTGGGCCCCGGTCCCGCGATTCCTACCGGTGTGGTGGGGGATCCTGGACCTGGGACACCCGACAGATGTTTTTC.

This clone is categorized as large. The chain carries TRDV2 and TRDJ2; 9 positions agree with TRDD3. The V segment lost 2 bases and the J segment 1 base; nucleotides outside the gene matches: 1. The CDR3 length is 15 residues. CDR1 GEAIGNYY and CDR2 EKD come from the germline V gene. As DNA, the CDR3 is TGTGCCTGTGACATACTGGGGGATTTGACAGCACAACTCTTCTTT. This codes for CACDILGDLTAQLFF.

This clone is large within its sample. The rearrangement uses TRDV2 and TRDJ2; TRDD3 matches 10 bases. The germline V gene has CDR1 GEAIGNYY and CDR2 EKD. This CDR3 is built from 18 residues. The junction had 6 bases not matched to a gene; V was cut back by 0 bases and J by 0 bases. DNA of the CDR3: TGTGCCTGTGACACCGTGGGGGATACCTTAGCTTTGACAGCACAACTCTTCTTT. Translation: CACDTVGDTLALTAQLFF.

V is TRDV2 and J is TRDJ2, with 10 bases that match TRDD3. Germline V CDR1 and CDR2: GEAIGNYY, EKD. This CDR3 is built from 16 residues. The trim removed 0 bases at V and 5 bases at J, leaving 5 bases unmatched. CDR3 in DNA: TGTGCCTGTGACACCGTAATGGGGGATACAACAGCACAACTCTTCTTT. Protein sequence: CACDTVMGDTTAQLFF.

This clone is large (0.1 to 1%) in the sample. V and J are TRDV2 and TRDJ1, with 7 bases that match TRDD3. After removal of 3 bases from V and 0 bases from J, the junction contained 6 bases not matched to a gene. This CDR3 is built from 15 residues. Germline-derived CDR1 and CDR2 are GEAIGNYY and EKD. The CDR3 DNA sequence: TGTGCCTGTGACGTCCTTGGGGGAGACACCGATAAACTCATCTTT. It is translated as CACDVLGGDTDKLIF.